A single T cell receptor beta chain is shown here with its context. What it recognizes is unknown. This sample was taken from a study of vaccination effects on CD4 cells after COVID-19. Antigen-specific CD4+ T cells were expanded with viral peptide pools in the ViraFEST assay before sequencing. The culture ran for approximately 9 days before CD4+ T cells were isolated. This person's SARS-CoV-2 infection, confirmed by PCR, occurred between March and December 2020. The CDR3 length is 11 residues. The V and J ends lost 5 bases and 9 bases respectively, with 9 bases between them. Germline V gene data show CDR1 as SGHTS and CDR2 as YDEGEE. TCRdb's table, derived via immunoSEQ multiplex PCR, lists solely in-frame clones and lacks some. The profile shows 30,000 to 40,000 clones, around 67% of them singletons.

The chain has TRBV5-8 and TRBJ2-1; D gene ambiguous. The TCR was taken from a human donor who had a prior SARS-CoV-2 infection. Sequenced here: CD4+ T cells from PBMCs cultured with a peptide pool, sampled before COVID-19 vaccination. DNA for the CDR3: TGTGCCAGCAGGCGAGTGACTGAGCAGTTCTTC. Translated, it gives CASRRVTEQFF.